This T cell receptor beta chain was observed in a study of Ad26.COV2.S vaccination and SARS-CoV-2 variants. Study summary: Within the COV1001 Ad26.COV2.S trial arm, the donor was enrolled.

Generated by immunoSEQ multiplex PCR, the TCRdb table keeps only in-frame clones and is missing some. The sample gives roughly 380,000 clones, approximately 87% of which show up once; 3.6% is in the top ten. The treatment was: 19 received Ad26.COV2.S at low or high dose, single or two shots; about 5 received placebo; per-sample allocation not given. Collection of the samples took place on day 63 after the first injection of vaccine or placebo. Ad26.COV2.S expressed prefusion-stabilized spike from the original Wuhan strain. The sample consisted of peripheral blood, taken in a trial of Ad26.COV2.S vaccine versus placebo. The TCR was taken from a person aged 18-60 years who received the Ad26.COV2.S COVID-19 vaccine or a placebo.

The CDR3 here is CATSPFQGATNEKLFF. CDR3 nucleotides: TGTGCCACCAGCCCCTTCCAGGGTGCAACTAATGAAAAACTGTTTTTT. The V call is TRBV15, the J call TRBJ1-4, with TRBD1 as a possible D gene (5 bases). The CDR3 is 16 residues long. Germline CDR1 is LNHNV and CDR2 is YYDKDF (reference sequence). V lost 5 bases, J lost 0 bases, and 13 bases lay in between.